The source of this T cell receptor beta chain is a study of response to subunit inactivated influenza vaccine. Each CDR3 protein is one row after TCRdb ran MiXCR on the RT-PCR reads. The repertoire holds about 610,000 distinct CDR3 sequences, with around 15% as singletons. CDR1 and CDR2 (germline): SGHRS, YFSETQ. The CDR3 totals 14 residues. The V end lost 7 bases, the J end lost 0 bases, and 11 bases lay between the germline ends. The TCR comes from a man between 50 and 59 years old who received an inactivated influenza vaccine. The specimen comprised PBMCs from blood, sampled 12 days after vaccination. The chain combines TRBV5-1 with TRBJ2-1; D is uncertain. The CDR3 nucleotides are TGCGCCAGCGCGGTCTCGAGCTCCTACAATGAGCAGTTCTTC. This sequence encodes CASAVSSSYNEQFF.